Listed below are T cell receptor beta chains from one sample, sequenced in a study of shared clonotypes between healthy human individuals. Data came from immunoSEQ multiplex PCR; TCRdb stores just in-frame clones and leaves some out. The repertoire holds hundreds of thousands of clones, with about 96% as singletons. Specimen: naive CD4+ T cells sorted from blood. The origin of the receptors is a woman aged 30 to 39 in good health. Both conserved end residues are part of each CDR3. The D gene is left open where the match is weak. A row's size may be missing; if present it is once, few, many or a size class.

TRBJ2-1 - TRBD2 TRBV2 TGTGCCAGCAGTTTGGGACTAGCGGGTTCCTACAATGAGCAGTTCTTC CASSLGLAGSYNEQFF
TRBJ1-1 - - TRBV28 TGTGCCAGCAGTACCCCAACAGGGTGGAACACTGAAGCTTTCTTT CASSTPTGWNTEAFF
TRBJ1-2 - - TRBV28 TGTGCCAGCAGTTTCGCAGGGCTTGGCTACACCTTC CASSFAGLGYTF
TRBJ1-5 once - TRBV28 TGTGCCACTGGGATATCGGATCAGCCCCAGCATTTT CATGISDQPQHF
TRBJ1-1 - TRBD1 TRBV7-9 TGTGCCACGGGGACAGGGAGGTCTGGTGAAGCTTTCTTT CATGTGRSGEAFF
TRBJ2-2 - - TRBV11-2 TGTGCCAGCGGTCCCTCGAGAAACACCGGGGAGCTGTTTTTT CASGPSRNTGELFF
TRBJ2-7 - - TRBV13 TGTGCCAGCAGCTCTCAGAAGGGCGAGCAGTACTTC CASSSQKGEQYF
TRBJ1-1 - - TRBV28 TGTGCCAGCATTCGCCGGGGCAACACTGAAGCTTTCTTT CASIRRGNTEAFF
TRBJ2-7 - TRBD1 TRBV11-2 TGTGCCAGCAGCTATGGACAGGTCCCTAGCTTGGAGCAGTACTTC CASSYGQVPSLEQYF
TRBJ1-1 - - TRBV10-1 TGCGCCAGCAGTGACGGGGGGGATACTGAAGCTTTCTTT CASSDGGDTEAFF
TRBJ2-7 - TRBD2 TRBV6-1 TGTGCCAGCAGTGAATCGGTAGCGGGAGCCGATGAGCAGTACTTC CASSESVAGADEQYF
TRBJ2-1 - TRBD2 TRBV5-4 TGTGCCAGCAACCTAGCGGGAGGTAATGAGCAGTTCTTC CASNLAGGNEQFF
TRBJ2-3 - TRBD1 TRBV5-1 TGCGCCAGCAGCTCTATGGACAGGATCAGGGATACGCAGTATTTT CASSSMDRIRDTQYF
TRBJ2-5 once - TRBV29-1 TGCAGCGTTGTATCGGGGAGTGGGGGGGAGACCCAGTACTTC CSVVSGSGGETQYF
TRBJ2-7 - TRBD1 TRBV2 TGTGCCAGCATTCCGGGACAGGGGGATTACGAGCAGTACTTC CASIPGQGDYEQYF
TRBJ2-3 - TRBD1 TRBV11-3 TGTGCCAGCAGCAGGGGACAGGGGGGCACAGATACGCAGTATTTT CASSRGQGGTDTQYF
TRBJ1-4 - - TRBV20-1 TGCAGTGCGAGGCTGGCCGAAAAACTGTTTTTT CSARLAEKLFF
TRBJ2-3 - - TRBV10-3 TGTGCCATCAGTGACTCGCAACTTGAGGATACGCAGTATTTT CAISDSQLEDTQYF
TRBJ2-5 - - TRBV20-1 TGCAGTGCTGGCGCCGGGGCCCAGTACTTC CSAGAGAQYF
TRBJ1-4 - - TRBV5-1 TGCGCCAGCAGCCCCGGGGAACAGGGCTGGGGAGAAAAACTGTTTTTT CASSPGEQGWGEKLFF
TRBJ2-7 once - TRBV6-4 TGTGCCAGCAGTGCTATACCGGAATCCTACGAGCAGTACTTC CASSAIPESYEQYF
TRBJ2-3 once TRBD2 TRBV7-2 TGTGCCAGCAGCTTAGTAGGCGGCGGGAGGAGTGATACGCAGTATTTT CASSLVGGGRSDTQYF
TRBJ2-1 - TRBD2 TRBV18 TGTGCCAGCTCACCAGCGGGAGGAATCGGGGGTGAGCAGTTCTTC CASSPAGGIGGEQFF
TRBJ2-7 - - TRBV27 TGTGCCAGCAGTTCCCCGGGTGAGCAGTACTTC CASSSPGEQYF
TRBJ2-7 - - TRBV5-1 TGCGCCAGCAGCTTGGCTCGGGAGACCTACGAGCAGTACTTC CASSLARETYEQYF
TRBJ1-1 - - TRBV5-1 TGCGCCAGCAGCCCCCGTCGGGGGCGCGGGGACACTGAAGCTTTCTTT CASSPRRGRGDTEAFF
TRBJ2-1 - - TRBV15 TGTGCCACCAGCAGAGGAGGAGGAGGGGGAAATGAGCAGTTCTTC CATSRGGGGGNEQFF
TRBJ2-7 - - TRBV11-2 TGTGCCAGCAGCTTAGCTCCGCAACCCGGGCAGGTCTTC CASSLAPQPGQVF
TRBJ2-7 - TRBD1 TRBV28 TGTGCCAGCAGTTCGAGTGGACAGGGGGTGGGGGAGCAGTACTTC CASSSSGQGVGEQYF
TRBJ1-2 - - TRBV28 TGTGCCAGCGAAACCAGAAATGACTATGGCTACACCTTC CASETRNDYGYTF
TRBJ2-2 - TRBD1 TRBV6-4 TGTGCCAGCAGGTGGACAGGGAGGTCGAACACCGGGGAGCTGTTTTTT CASRWTGRSNTGELFF
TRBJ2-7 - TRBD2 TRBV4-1 TGCGCCAGCAGCCACGGATGGACTAGCGGTTACGAGCAGTACTTC CASSHGWTSGYEQYF
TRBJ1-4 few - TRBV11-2 TGTGCCAGCAGCTTAGATACCGGTCCTAATGAAAAACTGTTTTTT CASSLDTGPNEKLFF
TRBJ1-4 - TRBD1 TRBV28 TGTGCCAGCAGGGAACAGGGGGCACCTAATGAAAAACTGTTTTTT CASREQGAPNEKLFF
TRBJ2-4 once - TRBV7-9 TGTGCCAGCAGCGGAGGGACTCTAGCCAAAAACATTCAGTACTTC CASSGGTLAKNIQYF
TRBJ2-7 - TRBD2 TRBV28 TGTGCCAGCAGTTTATTGCTAGCGGCGGGTTACGAGCAGTACTTC CASSLLLAAGYEQYF
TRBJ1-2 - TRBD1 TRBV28 TGTGCCAGCAGTTCCCCAGGGACAGGGAACTATGGCTACACCTTC CASSSPGTGNYGYTF
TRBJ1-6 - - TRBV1 TGCACCAGCAGCCAAGTCTACGGGGGAAGTGACTCACCCCTCCACTTT CTSSQVYGGSDSPLHF
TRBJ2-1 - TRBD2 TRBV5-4 TGTGCCAGCAGCTGGAAATACACGACTAGCGGGAGTAGCAACAATGAGCAGTTCTTC CASSWKYTTSGSSNNEQFF
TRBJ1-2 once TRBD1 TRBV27 TGTGCCAGCAGTTTACAGGGGGGCTATGGCTACACTTTC CASSLQGGYGYTF